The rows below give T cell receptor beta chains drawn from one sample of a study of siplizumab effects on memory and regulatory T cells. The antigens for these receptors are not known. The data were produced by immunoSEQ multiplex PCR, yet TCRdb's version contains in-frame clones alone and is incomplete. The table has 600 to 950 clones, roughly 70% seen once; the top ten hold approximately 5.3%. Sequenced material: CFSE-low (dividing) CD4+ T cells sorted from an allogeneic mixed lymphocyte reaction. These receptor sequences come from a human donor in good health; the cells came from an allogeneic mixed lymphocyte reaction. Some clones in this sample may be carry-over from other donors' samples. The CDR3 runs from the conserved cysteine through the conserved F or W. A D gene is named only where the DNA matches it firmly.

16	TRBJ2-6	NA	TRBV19	TGTGCCAGTAACCCCCGGACAGCCTCTGGGGCCAACGTCCTGACTTTC	CASNPRTASGANVLTF